This passage covers 7 T cell receptor beta chains from one sample sequenced in a study of T cell responses to AZD1222 COVID-19 vaccine. Sequencing was performed with immunoSEQ multiplex PCR; in TCRdb, only in-frame clones are kept and a portion is missing. The sample has fewer than 70,000 clones, 89% seen once. The starting material was peripheral blood, obtained 28 days after the second AZD1222 dose. The receptors originated from an adult who received the AZD1222 COVID-19 vaccine.

V gene TRBV10-3 combines with J gene TRBJ2-6; 7 bases are shared with TRBD1. Germline CDR1 reads ENHRY; CDR2 reads SYGVKD. This CDR3 is 14 amino acids long. V gave up 7 bases and J gave up 2 bases; unmatched junction bases: 2. This CDR3 is CAIMTGTGANVLTF. CDR3 nucleotide sequence: TGTGCCATCATGACAGGGACTGGGGCCAACGTCCTGACTTTC.

V gene TRBV5-1 combines with J gene TRBJ1-4; 10 bases line up with TRBD1. V was pared by 4 bases and J by 1 base, with 7 bases of the junction left unmatched. The CDR3 runs 17 residues. The germline V gene has CDR1 SGHRS and CDR2 YFSETQ. The CDR3 spells CASSPDRDRGTNEKLFF. The CDR3 region has the DNA TGCGCCAGCAGCCCCGACCGGGACAGGGGAACTAATGAAAAACTGTTTTTT.

In this sample, this clone turned up once. The junction does not match germline at one end; this may be a read error. This chain links TRBV3-1 (or the pseudogene TRBV3-2) with TRBJ2-6; a possible D gene is TRBD1 (5 bases). Germline values: CDR1 LGHDT, CDR2 YNNKEL (reference sequence). The CDR3 has 14 residues. The CDR3 spells CASTQGVGANVLTF. In DNA form, the CDR3 reads TGTGCCAGCACCCAAGGGGTTGGGGCCAACGTCCTGACTTTC.

CDR3 sequence: CASSSGGVSGELFF. The CDR3 nucleotides are TGCGCCAGCAGCAGTGGGGGCGTAAGCGGGGAGCTGTTTTTT. The chain joins TRBV5-1 to TRBJ2-2; D may be TRBD1 (6 bases). In germline, CDR1 is SGHRS, CDR2 YFSETQ. This CDR3 has 14 amino acids. Trimming cost V 4 bases and J 7 bases, with 14 bases left between them.

V gene TRBV5-5 combines with J gene TRBJ1-1; D ambiguous. The germline gives CDR1 SGHKS, CDR2 YYEKEE (reference sequence). V was pared by 2 bases and J by 1 base, with 12 bases between. This CDR3 has 15 amino acids. For the CDR3, the DNA is TGTGCCAGCAGCTTTATGGAGTTGAGGAACACTGAAGCTTTCTTT. The encoded protein is CASSFMELRNTEAFF.

The J gene is TRBJ1-4, the V gene TRBV6-5, with D uncertain. V gave up 8 bases and J gave up 8 bases, with 15 bases separating them. Germline loops: CDR1 MNHEY, CDR2 SVGAGI. The CDR3 consists of 13 residues. The DNA for the CDR3 is TGTGCCAGCCTTACGGAGGGTAGCGAAAAACTGTTTTTT. Its translation is CASLTEGSEKLFF.

The chain uses TRBV5-1 and TRBJ2-7, with D perhaps given as TRBD1 or TRBD2 (6 bases each). This CDR3 region has 17 residues. The V gene's germline CDR1 is SGHRS and CDR2 YFSETQ. V was clipped by 0 bases and J by 7 bases, with 23 bases between them. The DNA for the CDR3 is TGCGCCAGCAGCTTGGGATTCCCGGGGGCCTCCTACGTAGAGCAGTACTTC. Its protein product is CASSLGFPGASYVEQYF.